Listed here are 15 T cell receptor beta chains from one sample, sequenced in a study of control samples from healthy donors and cancer patients. The method was immunoSEQ multiplex PCR; TCRdb's version includes in-frame clones alone and lacks a portion of them. The sample carries approximately 110,000 clones, about nine tenths recorded once. Sequenced input: blood. Receptor source: a young woman in good health.

The chain combines TRBV5-6 with TRBJ2-5, with TRBD1 matching over 11 bases. This CDR3 is 16 amino acids long. V gave up 0 bases and J gave up 0 bases; unmatched junction bases: 1. Germline V gene data show CDR1 as SGHDT and CDR2 as YYEEEE. CDR3 DNA sequence: TGTGCCAGCAGCTTGGGGGACAGGGGGTACCAAGAGACCCAGTACTTC. As protein: CASSLGDRGYQETQYF. The variable domain in full, with the rest retrieved from reference TRBV5-6 and TRBJ2-5, is DAGVTQSPTHLIKTRGQQVTLRCSPKSGHDTVSWYQQALGQGPQFIFQYYEEEERQRGNFPDRFSGHQFPNYSSELNVNALLLGDSALYLCASSLGDRGYQETQYFGPGTRLLVL.

The rearrangement uses TRBV28 and TRBJ1-4; D not resolved. CDR3 length: 15 amino acids. Germline V gene data show CDR1 as MDHEN and CDR2 as SYDVKM. V was shortened by 3 bases and J by 4 bases, with 12 bases between the two germline ends. CDR3 in amino acids: CASSFRRGLNEKLFF. The CDR3 bases are TGTGCCAGCAGTTTTCGGAGAGGTCTTAATGAAAAACTGTTTTTT.

This clone was recorded once. The V and J genes are TRBV7-3 and TRBJ2-3; 7 nucleotides match TRBD2. V lost 3 bases and J lost 5; bases outside the gene matches: 11. CDR3 size: 16 residues. CDR1 is SGHTA and CDR2 is FQGTGA in the germline V gene. CDR3 nucleotides: TGTGCCAGCAGCTTTTTCGGGGGAGGGCCCTTAGATACGCAGTATTTT. This codes for CASSFFGGGPLDTQYF.

The CDR3 bases are TGTGCCAGCGGGGTGAGCGGTGTAAAAATCGAGCAGTACTTC. It specifies CASGVSGVKIEQYF. V is TRBV7-9 and J is TRBJ2-7; tentative D call: TRBD2 (5 bases). The V end lost 8 bases, the J end lost 6 bases, and 20 bases lay between the germline ends. This CDR3 contains 14 residues. From germline, CDR1 is SEHNR and CDR2 FQNEAQ (reference sequence).

J is TRBJ1-1 and V is TRBV6-5, with TRBD1 matching 8 bases. CDR1 is MNHEY and CDR2 is SVGAGI in the germline V gene. The CDR3 consists of 14 residues. Trimming at V came to 6 bases and at J to 13 bases, leaving 16 bases not matched to a gene. CDR3 in amino acids: CASSSGGASVQGFF. CDR3 sequence (DNA): TGTGCCAGCAGCTCAGGGGGCGCTTCGGTCCAAGGTTTCTTT.

The chain links TRBV29-1 to TRBJ2-5, with D perhaps matching TRBD1 (6 bases). CDR3 length equals 14 residues. Trimming shortened V by 4 bases and J by 1 base, and 13 bases separated the two germline ends. The germline V gene encodes CDR1 SQVTM and CDR2 ANQGSEA. The CDR3 protein is CSVAQGMAQETQYF. The CDR3 DNA follows: TGCAGCGTTGCACAGGGTATGGCCCAAGAGACCCAGTACTTC.

The rearrangement uses TRBV6-2 or TRBV6-3 and TRBJ1-2; D is unclear. The V gene's germline CDR1 is MNHEY and CDR2 SVGEGT. The CDR3 spans 14 residues. V lost 6 bases to trimming and J lost 0 bases, with 11 bases between them. The CDR3 sequence: CASRYTASNYGYTF. The CDR3 DNA reads as TGTGCCAGCAGGTACACAGCCTCTAACTATGGCTACACCTTC.

V and J are TRBV28 and TRBJ2-6, with 7 bases that match TRBD1. Germline values: CDR1 MDHEN, CDR2 SYDVKM. This CDR3 spans 15 amino acids. V lost 5 bases and J lost 2; bases outside the gene matches: 3. CDR3 loop: CASSPGQAGANVLTF. The CDR3 DNA sequence: TGTGCCAGCAGTCCCGGACAGGCTGGGGCCAACGTCCTGACTTTC. Full variable domain (rest looked up from reference TRBV28 and TRBJ2-6): DVKVTQSSRYLVKRTGEKVFLECVQDMDHENMFWYRQDPGLGLRLIYFSYDVKMKEKGDIPEGYSVSREKKERFSLILESASTNQTSMYLCASSPGQAGANVLTFGAGSRLTVL.

CDR3 region: CASSAIDSSYEQYF. CDR3 in DNA: TGTGCCAGCAGCGCGATCGACAGCTCCTACGAGCAGTACTTC. The rearrangement uses TRBV9 and TRBJ2-7; D might be TRBD1 (5 bases). CDR1 and CDR2 from the germline V gene are SGDLS and YYNGEE. The CDR3 consists of 14 residues. V dropped 3 bases and J dropped 0 bases, with 10 bases sitting between them. Filled out from reference TRBV9 and TRBJ2-7, the complete variable domain reads DSGVTQTPKHLITATGQRVTLRCSPRSGDLSVYWYQQSLDQGLQFLIQYYNGEERAKGNILERFSAQQFPDLHSELNLSSLELGDSALYFCASSAIDSSYEQYFGPGTRLTVT.

CDR3: CASSLRHYNEQFF. DNA of the CDR3: TGTGCCAGCAGTTTAAGGCACTACAATGAGCAGTTCTTC. The chain links TRBV28 to TRBJ2-1, with D unclear. The V gene's germline CDR1 is MDHEN and CDR2 SYDVKM. The CDR3 is made up of 13 amino acids. Trimming left V 2 bases short and J 3 bases short, with 5 bases between.

The chain joins TRBV25-1 to TRBJ2-7; the match to TRBD1 covers 8 bases. Germline CDR1 is MGHDK and CDR2 is SYGVNS. There are 13 residues in the CDR3. The ends lost 4 bases at V and 2 bases at J; junction bases unmatched: 1. Here the CDR3 DNA reads TGTGCCAGCAGTGCGGACAGGGCCTACGAGCAGTACTTC. This gives the protein CASSADRAYEQYF.

This clone showed up just once. The CDR3 nucleotides are TGCGCCAGCAGCTTGGGTGAAGCTGGGGTGGGGCCCCAGCATTTT. It yields the protein CASSLGEAGVGPQHF. This sequence joins TRBV5-1 and TRBJ1-5, with D uncertain. The CDR3 has 15 residues. Germline values: CDR1 SGHRS, CDR2 YFSETQ. Trimming stripped 0 bases from V and 9 bases from J, with 16 bases between.

This clone was counted once. The genes are TRBV10-1 and TRBJ1-1, with D maybe TRBD1 (6 bases). Per the germline V gene, CDR1 is WNHNN and CDR2 is SYGVQD (reference sequence). Trimming removed 8 bases from V and 1 base from J, with 17 bases in between. The CDR3 consists of 15 residues. The CDR3 DNA reads TGCGCCAGCCACGACCAGGGGCTTGGGAACACTGAAGCTTTCTTT. This gives the protein CASHDQGLGNTEAFF.

The genes are TRBV6-5 and TRBJ1-1; D uncertain. Trimming stripped 0 bases from V and 4 bases from J, with 12 bases between. This CDR3 contains 15 residues. Looked up from germline, CDR1 is MNHEY and CDR2 is SVGAGI. CDR3 sequence reads: CASSYSSRLRTEAFF. DNA of the CDR3: TGTGCCAGCAGTTACTCGAGCAGGTTACGCACTGAAGCTTTCTTT.

J is TRBJ2-7 and V is TRBV19; D perhaps matches TRBD1 (5 bases). CDR3 length: 14 residues. V dropped 3 bases and J dropped 5 bases, with 14 bases sitting between them. In germline, CDR1 is LNHDA, CDR2 SQIVND (reference sequence). The CDR3 nucleotides read TGTGCCAGTAGTATTGCGGCAGGGAACCACGAGCAGTACTTC. Translated: CASSIAAGNHEQYF.